These T cell receptor beta chains were read from a single sample in a study of T cells in tuberculosis. TCRdb's table, derived via immunoSEQ multiplex PCR, lists solely in-frame clones and lacks some. Of tens of thousands of clones detected, 90% to 95% appear once; the ten largest clones hold roughly 7%. The sequenced sample was PBMCs. The receptors derive from a donor between 10 and 35 years old with latent tuberculosis or without tuberculosis infection. CDR3s include the opening cysteine and the closing phenylalanine or tryptophan. D genes are given only for firm matches. For some rows the clone size is stated as once, few or many, or as a class when expanded; others skip it.

J gene,CDR3 length,clone size,V gene,D gene,CDR3 DNA,CDR3 protein
TRBJ1-1,15,NA,TRBV9,NA,TGTGCCAGCAGCGTAGAGGACCTTAAGGGGACTGAAGCTTTCTTT,CASSVEDLKGTEAFF
TRBJ2-7,13,NA,TRBV10-2,NA,TGCGCCAGCAGTGGTGCTACTTCCTACGAGCAGTACTTC,CASSGATSYEQYF
TRBJ2-1,11,NA,TRBV20-1,NA,TGCAGTGCTGGGACTGATAATGAGCAGTTCTTC,CSAGTDNEQFF
TRBJ1-1,14,NA,TRBV29-1,TRBD1,TGCAGCGTCTCAGGACAGGGATTAGGAACTGAAGCTTTCTTT,CSVSGQGLGTEAFF
TRBJ2-1,16,NA,TRBV6-5,NA,TGTGCCAGCAGTTCCCCGGCGGAGAGCTCCTACAATGAGCAGTTCTTC,CASSSPAESSYNEQFF
TRBJ1-5,17,NA,TRBV18,NA,TGTGCCAGCTCACCTAGTGGAGGCCTAAGGGGCAATCAGCCCCAGCATTTT,CASSPSGGLRGNQPQHF
TRBJ2-1,17,NA,TRBV7-2,TRBD1,TGTGCCAGCAGCGGCGACCGGGACAGGGGCTACTACAATGAGCAGTTCTTC,CASSGDRDRGYYNEQFF
TRBJ2-3,17,NA,TRBV7-9,TRBD1,TGTGCCAGCAGCTCCAAACAGGGGGCGGGACCCACAGATACGCAGTATTTT,CASSSKQGAGPTDTQYF
TRBJ2-7,15,NA,TRBV4-1,TRBD2,TGCGCCAGCAGCCAAACACTAGCGGCGCCATCACAGCAGTACTTC,CASSQTLAAPSQQYF
TRBJ2-7,14,NA,TRBV28,NA,TGTGCCAGCAGACGGACTTTACGGAACTACGAGCAGTACTTC,CASRRTLRNYEQYF
TRBJ2-1,16,NA,TRBV7-9,NA,TGTGCCAGCAGCTTAGTTCGGGGGACAGTTCTAAATGAGCAGTTCTTC,CASSLVRGTVLNEQFF
TRBJ1-1,13,NA,TRBV10-1,NA,TGCGCCAGCAGGGCACAGGGTCGGACTGAAGCTTTCTTT,CASRAQGRTEAFF
TRBJ1-2,15,NA,TRBV6-5,TRBD1,TGTGCCAGCAGCCCACTGGGACAGAACATCTATGGCTACACCTTC,CASSPLGQNIYGYTF
TRBJ2-7,16,once,TRBV6-6,TRBD2,TGTGCCAGCACACGACTAGCGGGGGGCCGATCCTACGAGCAGTACTTC,CASTRLAGGRSYEQYF
TRBJ1-1,17,NA,TRBV5-1,NA,TGCGCCAGCAGCCCGCGTAAACAGGGTCGGGGGAACACTGAAGCTTTCTTT,CASSPRKQGRGNTEAFF
TRBJ2-2,17,NA,TRBV11-3,TRBD2,TGTGCCAGCAGCTTAAGGACTAGCGGGAGGAACACCGGGGAGCTGTTTTTT,CASSLRTSGRNTGELFF
TRBJ2-7,15,once,TRBV7-6,TRBD2,TGTGCCAGCAGCTTTTCCAGCGGGAGTATCAACGAGCAGTACTTC,CASSFSSGSINEQYF
TRBJ1-1,18,NA,TRBV10-2,TRBD1,TGCGCCAGCAGGGGGCTTTCAACCCAAGGGGGGACAGGAGCAGAAGCTTTCTTT,CASRGLSTQGGTGAEAFF
TRBJ2-1,15,NA,TRBV25-1,NA,TGTGCCAGCAGTCAATTGGGCTATTCCTACAATGAGCAGTTCTTC,CASSQLGYSYNEQFF
TRBJ2-1,16,NA,TRBV6-5,TRBD1,TGTGCCAGCAGTTACCCCGGGACAGGGTTGGGCGATGAGCAGTTCTTC,CASSYPGTGLGDEQFF
TRBJ2-3,18,NA,TRBV5-1,TRBD2,TGCGCCAGCAGCAGCCTAGCGGGGACCCCTTGGATTGCAGATACGCAGTATTTT,CASSSLAGTPWIADTQYF
TRBJ2-2,18,NA,TRBV5-1,NA,TGCGCCAGCAGCTTGCACGGTTCTCAACCTACGAACACCGGGGAGCTGTTTTTT,CASSLHGSQPTNTGELFF
TRBJ1-1,16,once,TRBV5-6,TRBD1,TGTGCCAGCAGCTTGAACGCAGGGGGCAAAGGAACTGAAGCTTTCTTT,CASSLNAGGKGTEAFF
TRBJ2-7,15,few,TRBV28,TRBD2,TGTGCCAGCACACCTCCCCGGGGGGTATACAACGAGCAGTACTTC,CASTPPRGVYNEQYF
TRBJ1-5,13,NA,TRBV18,NA,TGTGCCAGCTCACCAGTACCGGATCAGCCCCAGCATTTT,CASSPVPDQPQHF
TRBJ1-1,14,NA,TRBV5-1,TRBD1,TGCGCCAGCAGCTCGGGACAGGCGAACACTGAAGCTTTCTTT,CASSSGQANTEAFF
TRBJ1-4,12,NA,TRBV18,NA,TGTGCCCCTGTTGCAACTAATGAAAAACTGTTTTTT,CAPVATNEKLFF
TRBJ1-5,14,NA,TRBV4-2,NA,TGTGCCAGCAGCCAAGATCGGGGGTTTCAGCCCCAGCATTTT,CASSQDRGFQPQHF
TRBJ2-1,16,NA,TRBV7-9,TRBD2,TGTGCCAGCAGCTGGCGACTAGCGGGATCCTACAATGAGCAGTTCTTC,CASSWRLAGSYNEQFF
TRBJ1-2,13,NA,TRBV5-1,NA,TGCGCCAGCAGCTTCACAGGTTCCTATGGCTACACCTTC,CASSFTGSYGYTF
TRBJ2-7,15,few,TRBV15,TRBD1,TGTGCCACCAGCAGAGGGGGGACAGGGATTAACGAGCAGTACTTC,CATSRGGTGINEQYF
TRBJ1-6,16,NA,TRBV27,NA,TGTGCCAGCAGTTTAGACTCAATCTCCTATAATTCACCCCTCCACTTT,CASSLDSISYNSPLHF
TRBJ2-5,15,once,TRBV30,TRBD2,TGTGCCTGGAGTTGGGGACTAGCGGCCGAAGAGACCCAGTACTTC,CAWSWGLAAEETQYF
TRBJ1-4,16,NA,TRBV5-1,NA,TGCGCCAGCAGCTTGGGACGGGGTTCAACTAATGAAAAACTGTTTTTT,CASSLGRGSTNEKLFF
TRBJ1-1,13,NA,TRBV19,NA,TGTGCCAGTAGTTACAGGATTAACACTGAAGCTTTCTTT,CASSYRINTEAFF
TRBJ2-5,16,NA,TRBV11-2,NA,TGTGCCAGCAGCTTCCAAGGACAGCCGTACCAAGAGACCCAGTACTTC,CASSFQGQPYQETQYF
TRBJ2-1,12,NA,TRBV7-3,NA,TGTGCCAGCAGCTTAGCCGGGACAGAGCAGTTCTTC,CASSLAGTEQFF
TRBJ1-1,16,once,TRBV5-6,NA,TGTGCCAGCAGCTTGGTTGCACATCTCATGAACACTGAAGCTTTCTTT,CASSLVAHLMNTEAFF
TRBJ1-2,14,NA,TRBV15,NA,TGTGCCACCAGCAGAGATTGGGCAGACTATGGCTACACCTTC,CATSRDWADYGYTF
TRBJ2-1,18,NA,TRBV7-2,NA,TGTGCCAGCAGCTTTCCCTTACTAGCTCACAAACCCTACAATGAGCAGTTCTTC,CASSFPLLAHKPYNEQFF
TRBJ1-1,13,NA,TRBV10-1,NA,TGCGCCAGCAGTGGGGTGGCCGGGACTGAAGCTTTCTTT,CASSGVAGTEAFF
TRBJ2-1,11,NA,TRBV7-9,TRBD1,TGTGCCAGTCAGGGGGATCATGAGCAGTTCTTC,CASQGDHEQFF
TRBJ2-7,15,few,TRBV2,TRBD1,TGTGCCAGCAGTGAACCCGGACAGGGGCAAAACGAGCAGTACTTC,CASSEPGQGQNEQYF
TRBJ2-2,12,NA,TRBV29-1,TRBD1,TGCAGCGGACAGGGGGGCACCGGGGAGCTGTTTTTT,CSGQGGTGELFF
TRBJ2-1,16,NA,TRBV5-8,TRBD2,TGTGCCAGCAGCTTGGAACTAGCGCGATCCTACAATGAGCAGTTCTTC,CASSLELARSYNEQFF
TRBJ2-3,18,NA,TRBV7-8,TRBD2,TGTGCCACCGTGGGGACTAGCGGGAGGGAGGAATACACAGATACGCAGTATTTT,CATVGTSGREEYTDTQYF
TRBJ2-6,18,NA,TRBV5-1,TRBD1,TGCGCCAGCAGCCCTTGGACAGGGGAAAGCGCTGGGGCCAACGTCCTGACTTTC,CASSPWTGESAGANVLTF
TRBJ1-2,16,NA,TRBV7-8,TRBD1,TGTGCCAGCAGCGATTACTACAGGGGTAGTAACTATGGCTACACCTTC,CASSDYYRGSNYGYTF
TRBJ2-7,15,NA,TRBV4-2,NA,TGTGCCAGCAGCCAAGACCCCGGTTTCTCCTACGAGCAGTACTTC,CASSQDPGFSYEQYF
TRBJ1-6,12,NA,TRBV6-6,NA,TGTGCCAGCAGCAACGGGAATTCACCCCTCCACTTT,CASSNGNSPLHF